The 25 T cell receptor beta chains reported below all come from one sample, sequenced in a study of CD8 T cells in ankylosing spondylitis (dated by TCRdb to the late 2010s). Results the study describes overall, beyond this receptor: A TCR beta motif of about eight highly homologous amino acid variants appeared characteristic of blood from ankylosing spondylitis patients.

Their antigen targets remain unknown. The library came from 5' RACE. The instrument given in TCRdb is Illumina HiSeq 2500. TCRdb reanalyzed the raw reads on its own, using fastp at Q25 for trimming and MiXCR for clone calling, and kept in-frame beta chains. Rows with one shared CDR3 protein collapse into an entry with the most common genes and DNA. This sample has about 220,000 distinct CDR3 sequences in its table, and about 7% of those were observed once. 14% of the sample is held by the ten biggest clonotypes. Material: blood, either unsorted or a sorted T cell fraction (not recorded which). These receptors all stem from a male donor with ankylosing spondylitis.

Ten or more counts support this clonotype. The chain couples TRBV27 to TRBJ2-3; 7 positions agree with TRBD1. Looked up from germline, CDR1 is MNHEY and CDR2 is SMNVEV (reference sequence). The V segment lost 1 base and the J segment 0 bases; nucleotides outside the gene matches: 4. The CDR3 totals 16 residues. The CDR3 sequence: CASSLYGTESTDTQYF. DNA of the CDR3: TGTGCCAGCAGTTTATATGGGACAGAAAGCACAGATACGCAGTATTTT.

The gene calls are TRBV4-3 and TRBJ2-5, with 7 bases matching TRBD2. Germline V gene data show CDR1 as LGHNA and CDR2 as YSLEER. Trimming took 4 bases from V and 7 from J; bases not matched to a gene: 6. The CDR3 length is 13 residues. The CDR3 DNA sequence: TGCGCCAGCAGCCCCGGGGAGGGCGGGACCCAGTACTTC. Amino acid sequence: CASSPGEGGTQYF.

This clonotype turned up a few times. This rearrangement joins TRBV28 to TRBJ2-5; D ambiguous. Germline lookup yields CDR1 MDHEN and CDR2 SYDVKM. CDR3 length: 16 amino acids. V shed 6 bases and J shed 1 base, with 18 bases lying between them. The DNA for the CDR3 is TGTGCCAGCAGGACGCCGTGGGTTATGGCCCAAGAGACCCAGTACTTC. Residues: CASRTPWVMAQETQYF.

This clonotype has a count of ten or more. V is TRBV6-2 or TRBV6-3 and J is TRBJ1-5; D gene ambiguous. Germline assignment: CDR1 MNHEY and CDR2 SVGEGT. This CDR3 is 14 amino acids long. CDR3 sequence: CATANLNSNQPQHF. The DNA for the CDR3 is TGTGCTACCGCGAACCTCAATAGCAATCAGCCCCAGCATTTT.

This clonotype appeared a few times. The chain carries TRBV6-1 and TRBJ1-5; D may be TRBD1 (5 bases). This CDR3 is built from 15 residues. V lost 8 bases and J 1 base, leaving 15 bases between the germline ends. Germline V CDR1 and CDR2: MNHNS, SASEGT. CDR3 sequence reads: CASGAEEGSNQPQHF. In DNA form, the CDR3 reads TGTGCCAGCGGGGCCGAAGAGGGCAGCAATCAGCCCCAGCATTTT.

This clonotype was counted ten times or more. V and J are TRBV7-2 and TRBJ2-7; TRBD1 agrees at 9 bases. The CDR3 spans 15 residues. Per germline, CDR1 SGHTA and CDR2 FQGNSA. Trimming cost V 4 bases and J 3 bases; bases outside gene matches: 7. CDR3 region: CASSSRDREYYEQYF. The CDR3 nucleotides are TGTGCCAGCAGCTCCAGGGACAGGGAATACTACGAGCAGTACTTC.

Many counts were recorded for this clonotype. The CDR3 region has the DNA TGCAGCGTTGAGGGTCCGGGGGCGTACGAGCAGTACTTC. Amino acids: CSVEGPGAYEQYF. J is TRBJ2-7 and V is TRBV29-1, with D perhaps assigned TRBD1 or TRBD2 (6 bases each). This CDR3 spans 13 amino acids. CDR1 and CDR2 (germline): SQVTM, ANQGSEA. V gave up 3 bases and J gave up 4 bases, with 13 bases separating them.

At least ten counts were recorded for this clonotype. The chain combines TRBV5-1 with TRBJ1-2, with unresolved D. Deletions cut 4 bases from V and 3 bases from J, with 10 bases between. The CDR3 spans 13 residues. Looked up from germline, CDR1 is SGHRS and CDR2 is YFSETQ. The CDR3: CASSKTNYYGYTF. The CDR3 DNA is TGCGCCAGCAGCAAGACTAATTACTATGGCTACACCTTC.

This clonotype was observed many times. This chain joins TRBV7-9 and TRBJ2-1; D ambiguous. This CDR3 spans 15 amino acids. V was trimmed by 4 bases and J by 0 bases, leaving 10 bases between them. Germline V CDR1 and CDR2: SEHNR, FQNEAQ (reference sequence). CDR3 nucleotide sequence: TGTGCCAGCAGCTCCGACTGGAGCTCCTACAATGAGCAGTTCTTC. Its translation is CASSSDWSSYNEQFF.

V usage is TRBV12-3 or TRBV12-4 and J usage is TRBJ2-1; either TRBD1 or TRBD2 may fit D (5 bases each). This CDR3 spans 17 amino acids. Trimming removed 2 bases from V and 0 bases from J, with 14 bases in between. The CDR3 nucleotides are TGTGCCAGCAGTTTATCCCCAGCAGGGAGCTCCTACAATGAGCAGTTCTTC. Encoded protein: CASSLSPAGSSYNEQFF.

This clonotype turned up a few times. The gene calls are TRBV7-8 and TRBJ1-1, with TRBD1 matching over 8 bases. The V segment lost 1 base and the J segment 0 bases; nucleotides outside the gene matches: 7. There are 17 residues in the CDR3. Per the germline V gene, CDR1 is SGHVS and CDR2 is FQNEAQ. CDR3 loop: CASSLGLTGAMNTEAFF. Written as DNA, the CDR3 is TGTGCCAGCAGCTTAGGGTTGACAGGGGCCATGAACACTGAAGCTTTCTTT.

This clonotype has ten or more counts. The gene calls are TRBV7-2 and TRBJ2-1; 9 nucleotides match TRBD2. Germline assignment: CDR1 SGHTA and CDR2 FQGNSA. The CDR3 is made up of 20 amino acids. Germline trimming cut 0 bases from V and 0 bases from J; bases unmatched to any gene: 12. The CDR3 nucleotides are TGTGCCAGCAGCTTAGCGCTAATAATAGGGCGGGAGGGCTCCTACAATGAGCAGTTCTTC. It encodes CASSLALIIGREGSYNEQFF.

This clonotype has a count of ten or more. This chain joins TRBV30 and TRBJ2-1, with 11 bases fitting TRBD2. V gave up 5 bases and J gave up 6 bases; unmatched junction bases: 6. CDR1 GTSNPN and CDR2 SVGIG come from the germline V gene (reference sequence). The CDR3 is made up of 14 amino acids. DNA of the CDR3: TGTGCCTGGTGGACTAGCGGGTCCCCCAATGAGCAGTTCTTC. This sequence encodes CAWWTSGSPNEQFF.

This clonotype was counted between two and nine times. V and J are TRBV2 and TRBJ2-3; TRBD1 matches 7 bases. CDR3 length: 15 amino acids. Trimming cost V 1 base and J 5 bases; bases outside gene matches: 6. Germline CDR1 is SNHLY and CDR2 is FYNNEI. The CDR3 sequence: CASSEEGARGDTQYF. CDR3 nucleotides: TGTGCCAGCAGTGAAGAGGGGGCACGGGGAGATACGCAGTATTTT. The full variable domain, in which reference TRBV2 and TRBJ2-3 provide the parts outside the CDR3, is EPEVTQTPSHQVTQMGQEVILRCVPISNHLYFYWYRQILGQKVEFLVSFYNNEISEKSEIFDDQFSVERPDGSNFTLKIRSTKLEDSAMYFCASSEEGARGDTQYFGPGTRLTVL.

This clonotype appeared many times. This sequence joins TRBV9 and TRBJ1-6; no clear D. The CDR3 covers 15 residues. Germline assignment: CDR1 SGDLS and CDR2 YYNGEE. Trimming removed 3 bases from V and 6 bases from J, with 13 bases in between. The CDR3 here is CASSEPGVANSPLHF. CDR3 coding DNA: TGTGCCAGCAGCGAGCCCGGAGTCGCTAATTCACCCCTCCACTTT.

This clonotype was picked up many times. The chain couples TRBV10-1 to TRBJ2-3; possibly TRBD2 for D (5 bases). The CDR3 is 16 residues long. Between the trimmed V and J ends, which lost 7 bases and 0 bases, there was a span of 17 bases. CDR1 is WNHNN, CDR2 SYGVQD, per germline (reference sequence). The CDR3 here is CASTPPGGTSTDTQYF. CDR3 coding DNA: TGCGCCAGCACCCCCCCAGGAGGTACTAGCACAGATACGCAGTATTTT.

This clonotype was found a few times. The chain carries TRBV5-7 and TRBJ2-1; 8 bases line up with TRBD2. TRBV5-7 has ORF status, its function being uncertain. Trimming took 0 bases from V and 4 from J; bases not matched to a gene: 3. The CDR3 runs 15 residues. The CDR3 sequence is CASSLEGLVYNEQFF. Here the CDR3 DNA reads TGTGCCAGCAGCTTGGAGGGACTAGTGTACAATGAGCAGTTCTTC.

This clonotype was counted many times. This chain connects TRBV4-3 to TRBJ1-2, with 9 positions matching TRBD1. V shed 2 bases, J shed 2 bases, and the junction held 3 bases outside the gene matches. The CDR3 extends over 15 amino acids. Germline CDR1 reads LGHNA; CDR2 reads YSLEER. CDR3 sequence reads: CASSQTGTGNYGYTF. CDR3 sequence (DNA): TGCGCCAGCAGCCAAACCGGGACAGGGAACTATGGCTACACCTTC.

At least ten counts were recorded for this clonotype. V gene TRBV9 combines with J gene TRBJ1-1, with 8 bases lining up with TRBD1. Germline-derived CDR1 and CDR2 are SGDLS and YYNGEE. The CDR3 contains 17 residues. V was clipped by 2 bases and J by 2 bases; unmatched bases: 11. The CDR3 loop reads CASSVTGGRISNTEAFF. The DNA for the CDR3 is TGTGCCAGCAGCGTCACAGGGGGGAGGATTTCTAACACTGAAGCTTTCTTT.

The chain has TRBV5-1 and TRBJ2-7, with D unclear. The CDR3 is 15 amino acids. Per germline, CDR1 SGHRS and CDR2 YFSETQ. Trimming took off 4 bases at V and 4 bases at J, with 18 bases between the two ends. The CDR3 region has the DNA TGCGCCAGCAGCCCCGATAGGGCAGTAGGATACGAGCAGTACTTC. The encoded protein is CASSPDRAVGYEQYF.

This clonotype was counted at least ten times. This chain joins TRBV7-9 and TRBJ2-1; possibly TRBD1 for D (6 bases). The CDR3 is made up of 11 amino acids. V shed 4 bases and J shed 9 bases, with 7 bases lying between them. CDR1 and CDR2 from the germline V gene are SEHNR and FQNEAQ (reference sequence). This CDR3 reads CASSYRVEQFF. The CDR3 region has the DNA TGTGCCAGCAGCTACAGGGTTGAGCAGTTCTTC.

This clonotype was counted many times. This chain connects TRBV29-1 to TRBJ2-7; tentative D call: TRBD1 (5 bases). The CDR3 covers 15 residues. The V end lost 5 bases, the J end lost 2 bases, and 19 bases lay between the germline ends. Looked up from germline, CDR1 is SQVTM and CDR2 is ANQGSEA. In nucleotides, the CDR3 is TGCAGCGTTCTACGGCCCAAGAAGGGGACCTACGAGCAGTACTTC. Translated, it gives CSVLRPKKGTYEQYF.

This clonotype appeared a few times. V usage is TRBV4-3 and J usage is TRBJ2-2; 11 bases align to TRBD2. The V segment lost 0 bases and the J segment 5 bases; nucleotides outside the gene matches: 5. The CDR3 consists of 17 residues. CDR1 LGHNA and CDR2 YSLEER come from the germline V gene. The CDR3 loop is CASSQDGSGGVTGELFF. CDR3 DNA: TGCGCCAGCAGCCAAGATGGTAGCGGGGGGGTGACCGGGGAGCTGTTTTTT.

This clonotype was found many times. The chain carries TRBV10-2 and TRBJ2-2; D is ambiguous. With 7 bases removed from V and 2 bases from J, the gap between germline ends came to 2 bases. This CDR3 has 11 amino acids. The germline V gene has CDR1 WSHSY and CDR2 SAAADI. The CDR3 DNA is TGCGCCAGCAAAAACACCGGGGAGCTGTTTTTT. Its protein product is CASKNTGELFF.

The chain combines TRBV6-1 with TRBJ2-7; the D gene is possibly TRBD1 (7 bases). V lost 8 bases and J lost 2, with 13 bases in between. Per the germline V gene, CDR1 is MNHNS and CDR2 is SASEGT. The CDR3 is made up of 13 amino acids. CDR3 DNA: TGTGCCAGCGACCAGGGGGGAACCTACGAGCAGTACTTC. It translates to CASDQGGTYEQYF.